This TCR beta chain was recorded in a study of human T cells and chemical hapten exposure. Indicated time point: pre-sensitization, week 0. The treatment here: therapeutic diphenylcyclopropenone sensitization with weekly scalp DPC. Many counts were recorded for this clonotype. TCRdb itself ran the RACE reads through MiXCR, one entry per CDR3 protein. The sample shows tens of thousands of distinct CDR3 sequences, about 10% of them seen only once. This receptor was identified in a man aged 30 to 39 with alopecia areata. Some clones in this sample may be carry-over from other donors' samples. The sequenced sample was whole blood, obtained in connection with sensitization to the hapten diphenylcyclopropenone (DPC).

The CDR3 region is CASSLYPPAGPRANTEAFF. The CDR3 nucleotides read TGTGCCAGCAGCTTATACCCCCCAGCAGGCCCCAGGGCAAACACTGAAGCTTTCTTT. The genes are TRBV7-3 and TRBJ1-1, with a weak D call TRBD1 (5 bases). The CDR3 length is 19 residues. The V end was cut by 2 bases, the J end by 2 bases, with 24 bases between. The germline V gene encodes CDR1 SGHTA and CDR2 FQGTGA.